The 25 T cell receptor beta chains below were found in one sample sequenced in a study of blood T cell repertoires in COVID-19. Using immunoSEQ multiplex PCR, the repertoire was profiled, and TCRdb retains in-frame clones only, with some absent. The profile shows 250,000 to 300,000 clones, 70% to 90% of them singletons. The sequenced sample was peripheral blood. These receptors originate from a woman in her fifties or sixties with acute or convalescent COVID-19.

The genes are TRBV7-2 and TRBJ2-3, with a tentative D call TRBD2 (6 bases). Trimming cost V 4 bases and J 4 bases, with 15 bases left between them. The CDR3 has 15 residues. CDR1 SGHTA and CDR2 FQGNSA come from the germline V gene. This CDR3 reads CASSSPQGLPDTQYF. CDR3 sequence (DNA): TGTGCCAGCAGCTCCCCTCAGGGACTCCCAGATACGCAGTATTTT.

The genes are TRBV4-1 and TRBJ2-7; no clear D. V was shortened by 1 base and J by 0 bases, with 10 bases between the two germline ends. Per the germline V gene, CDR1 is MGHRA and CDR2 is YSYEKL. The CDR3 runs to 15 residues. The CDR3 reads CASSQVVTLSYEQYF. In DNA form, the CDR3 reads TGCGCCAGCAGCCAAGTCGTGACACTCTCCTACGAGCAGTACTTC.

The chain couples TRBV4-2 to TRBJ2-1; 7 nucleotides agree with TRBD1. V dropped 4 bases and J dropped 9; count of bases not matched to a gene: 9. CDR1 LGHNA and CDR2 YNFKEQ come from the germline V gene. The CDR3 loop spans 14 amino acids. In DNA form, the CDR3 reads TGTGCCAGCAGCCCGGTACAGGGGACAATTGAGCAGTTCTTC. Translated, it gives CASSPVQGTIEQFF.

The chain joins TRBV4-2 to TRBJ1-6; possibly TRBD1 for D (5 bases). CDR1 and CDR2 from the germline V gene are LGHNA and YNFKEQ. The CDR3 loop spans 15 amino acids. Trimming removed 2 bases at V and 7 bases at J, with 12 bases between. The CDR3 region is CASSQPPGGNSPLHF. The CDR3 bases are TGTGCCAGCAGCCAACCCCCGGGGGGGAATTCACCCCTCCACTTT.

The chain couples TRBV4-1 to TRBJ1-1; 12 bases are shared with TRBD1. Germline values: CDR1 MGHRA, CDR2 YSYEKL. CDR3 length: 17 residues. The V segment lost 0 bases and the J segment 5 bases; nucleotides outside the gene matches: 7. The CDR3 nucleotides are TGCGCCAGCAGCCAAGACGGGGGGACAGGGGGCTTTACTGAAGCTTTCTTT. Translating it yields CASSQDGGTGGFTEAFF.

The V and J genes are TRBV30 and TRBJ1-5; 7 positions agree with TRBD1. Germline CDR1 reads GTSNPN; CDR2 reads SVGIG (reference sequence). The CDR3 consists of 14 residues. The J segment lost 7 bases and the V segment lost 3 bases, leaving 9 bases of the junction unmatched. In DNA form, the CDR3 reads TGTGCCTGGAGAGGGCGACAGGGTGGGCAGCCCCAGCATTTT. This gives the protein CAWRGRQGGQPQHF.

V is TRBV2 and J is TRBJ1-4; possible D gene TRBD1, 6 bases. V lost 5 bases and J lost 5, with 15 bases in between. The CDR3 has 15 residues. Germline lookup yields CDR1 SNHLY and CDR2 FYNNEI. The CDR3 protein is CASSTGRNNNEKLFF. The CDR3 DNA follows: TGTGCCAGCAGTACAGGGCGGAATAACAATGAAAAACTGTTTTTT.

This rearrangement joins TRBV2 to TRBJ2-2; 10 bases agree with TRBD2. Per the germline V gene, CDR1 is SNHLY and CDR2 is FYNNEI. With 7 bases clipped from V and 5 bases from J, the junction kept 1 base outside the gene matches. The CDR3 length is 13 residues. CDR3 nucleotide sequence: TGTGCCAGCACGACTAGCGGGACCGGGGAGCTGTTTTTT. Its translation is CASTTSGTGELFF.

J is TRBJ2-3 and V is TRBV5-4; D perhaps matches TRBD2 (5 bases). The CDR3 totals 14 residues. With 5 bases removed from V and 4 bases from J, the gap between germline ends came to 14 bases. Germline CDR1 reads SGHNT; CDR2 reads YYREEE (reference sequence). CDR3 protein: CASSVPDSADTQYF. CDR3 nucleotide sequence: TGTGCCAGCAGTGTCCCTGATAGCGCAGATACGCAGTATTTT.

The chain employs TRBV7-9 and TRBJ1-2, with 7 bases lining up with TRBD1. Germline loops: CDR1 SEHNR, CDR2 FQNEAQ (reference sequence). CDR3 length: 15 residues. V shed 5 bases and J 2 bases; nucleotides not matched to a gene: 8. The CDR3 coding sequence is TGTGCCAGCAGCGCATCGCCGGGACAGAACTATGGCTACACCTTC. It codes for CASSASPGQNYGYTF.

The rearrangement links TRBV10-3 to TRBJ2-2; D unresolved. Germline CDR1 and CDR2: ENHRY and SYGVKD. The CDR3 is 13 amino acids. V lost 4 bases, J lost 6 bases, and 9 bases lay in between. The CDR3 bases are TGTGCCATCAGTGCCGTAAGCTCCGGGGAGCTGTTTTTT. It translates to CAISAVSSGELFF.

CDR3 bases: TGTGCCAGCAGTCGTAGCGGGAAAGAGACCCAGTACTTC. Its protein is CASSRSGKETQYF. The rearrangement joins TRBV28 to TRBJ2-5; 8 nucleotides agree with TRBD2. Germline lookup yields CDR1 MDHEN and CDR2 SYDVKM. CDR3 size: 13 residues. The J segment lost 3 bases and the V segment lost 5 bases, leaving 2 bases of the junction unmatched.

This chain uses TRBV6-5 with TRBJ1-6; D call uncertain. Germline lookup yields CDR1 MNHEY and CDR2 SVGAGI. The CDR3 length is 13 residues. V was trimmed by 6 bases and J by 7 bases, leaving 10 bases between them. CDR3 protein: CASRSEGNSPLHF. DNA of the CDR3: TGTGCCAGCAGGTCTGAGGGCAATTCACCCCTCCACTTT.

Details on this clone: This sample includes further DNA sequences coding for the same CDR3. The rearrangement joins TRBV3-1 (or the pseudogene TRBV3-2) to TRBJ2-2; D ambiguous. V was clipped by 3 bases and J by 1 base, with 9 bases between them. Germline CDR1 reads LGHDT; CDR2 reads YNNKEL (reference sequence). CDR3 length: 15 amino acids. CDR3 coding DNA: TGTGCCAGCAGCCACCTGACGGGGAACACCGGGGAGCTGTTTTTT. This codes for CASSHLTGNTGELFF.

This CDR3 reads CASSLSAGLAGGTNTGELFF. In nucleotides, the CDR3 is TGTGCCAGCAGCTTATCCGCGGGACTAGCGGGGGGGACGAACACCGGGGAGCTGTTTTTT. The chain joins TRBV7-8 to TRBJ2-2, with 16 positions matching TRBD2. V shed 2 bases and J 0 bases; nucleotides not matched to a gene: 6. Looked up from germline, CDR1 is SGHVS and CDR2 is FQNEAQ. The CDR3 has 20 amino acids.

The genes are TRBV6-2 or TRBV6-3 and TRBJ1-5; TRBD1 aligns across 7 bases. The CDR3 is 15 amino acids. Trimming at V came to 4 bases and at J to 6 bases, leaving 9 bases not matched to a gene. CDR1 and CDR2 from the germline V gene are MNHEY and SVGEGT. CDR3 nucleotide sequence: TGTGCCAGCAGTTTTCTTAGAGGGGGCATTCAGCCCCAGCATTTT. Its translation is CASSFLRGGIQPQHF.

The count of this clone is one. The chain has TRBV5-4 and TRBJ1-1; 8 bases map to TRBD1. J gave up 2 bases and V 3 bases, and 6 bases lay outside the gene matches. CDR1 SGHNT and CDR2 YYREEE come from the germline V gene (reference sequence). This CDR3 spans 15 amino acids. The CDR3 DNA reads TGTGCCAGCAGCTCCCCAGGGGGCAGAAACACTGAAGCTTTCTTT. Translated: CASSSPGGRNTEAFF.

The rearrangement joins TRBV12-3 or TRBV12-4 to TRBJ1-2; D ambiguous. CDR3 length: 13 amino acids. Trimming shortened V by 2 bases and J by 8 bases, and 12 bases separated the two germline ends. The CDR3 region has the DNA TGTGCCAGCAGTTTATTCCGGGTGCGGGGCTACACCTTC. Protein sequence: CASSLFRVRGYTF.

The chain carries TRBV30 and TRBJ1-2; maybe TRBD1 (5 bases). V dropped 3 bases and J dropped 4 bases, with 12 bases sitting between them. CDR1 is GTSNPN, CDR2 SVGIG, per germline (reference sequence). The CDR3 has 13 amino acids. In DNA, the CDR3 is TGTGCCTGGAGCGGAGACAGCCTCTATGGCTACACCTTC. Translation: CAWSGDSLYGYTF.

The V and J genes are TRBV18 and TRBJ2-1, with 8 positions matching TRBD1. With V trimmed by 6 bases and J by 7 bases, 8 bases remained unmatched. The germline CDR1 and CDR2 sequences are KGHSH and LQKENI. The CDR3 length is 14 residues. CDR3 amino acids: CASSNAGGGNEQFF. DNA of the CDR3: TGTGCCAGCTCTAACGCAGGGGGCGGAAATGAGCAGTTCTTC.

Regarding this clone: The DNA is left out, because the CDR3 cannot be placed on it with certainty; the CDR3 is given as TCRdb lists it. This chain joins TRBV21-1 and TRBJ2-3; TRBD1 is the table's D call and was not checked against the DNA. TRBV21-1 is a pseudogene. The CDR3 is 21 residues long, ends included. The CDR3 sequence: CASSNHAGFAPGTGPTDTQYF.

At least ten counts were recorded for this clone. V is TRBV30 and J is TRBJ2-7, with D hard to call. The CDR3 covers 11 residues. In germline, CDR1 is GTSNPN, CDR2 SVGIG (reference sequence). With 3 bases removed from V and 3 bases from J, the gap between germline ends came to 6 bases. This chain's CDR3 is CAWRTYYEQYF. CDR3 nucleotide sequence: TGTGCCTGGAGAACATACTACGAGCAGTACTTC.

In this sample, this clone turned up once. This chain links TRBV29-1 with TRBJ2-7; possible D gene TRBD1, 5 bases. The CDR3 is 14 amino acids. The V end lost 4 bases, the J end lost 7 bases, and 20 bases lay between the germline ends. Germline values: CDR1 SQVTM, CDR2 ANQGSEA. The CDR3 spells CSVGPGRVSREQYF. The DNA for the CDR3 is TGCAGCGTTGGGCCGGGCAGGGTATCTCGTGAGCAGTACTTC.

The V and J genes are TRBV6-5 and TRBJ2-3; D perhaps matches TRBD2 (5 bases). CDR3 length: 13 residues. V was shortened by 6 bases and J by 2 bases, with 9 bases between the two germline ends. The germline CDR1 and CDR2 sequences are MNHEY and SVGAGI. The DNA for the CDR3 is TGTGCCAGCAGCCCGAGGGTCACAGATACGCAGTATTTT. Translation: CASSPRVTDTQYF.

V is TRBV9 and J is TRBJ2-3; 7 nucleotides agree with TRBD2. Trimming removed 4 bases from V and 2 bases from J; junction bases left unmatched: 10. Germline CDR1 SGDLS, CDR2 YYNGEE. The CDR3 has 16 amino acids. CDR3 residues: CASSPLERGYTDTQYF. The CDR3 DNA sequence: TGTGCCAGCAGCCCCCTCGAGCGGGGATACACAGATACGCAGTATTTT.